These 20 T cell receptor beta chains originate from one sample sequenced in a study of cytomegalovirus exposure and HLA in healthy donors. PCR employed 60 Vbeta and 13 Jbeta primers. Assay: immunoSEQ multiplex PCR; the TCRdb copy retains only in-frame clones and omits some. Among 100,000 to 150,000 clones listed, 80% to 85% were seen once. Specimen: PBMCs. The source of these receptors is a human donor in good health.

The chain is built from TRBV4-2 and TRBJ2-1, with TRBD2 matching 10 bases. The CDR3 runs to 16 residues. From germline, CDR1 is LGHNA and CDR2 YNFKEQ. The V and J ends lost 6 bases and 4 bases, in that order; junction bases with no gene match: 9. CDR3 residues: CASSHGVLAGYNEQFF. The CDR3 coding sequence is TGTGCCAGCAGTCATGGGGTACTAGCGGGGTACAATGAGCAGTTCTTC.

The genes are TRBV7-6 and TRBJ1-2; 7 positions match TRBD1. This CDR3 spans 12 amino acids. V lost 6 bases to trimming and J lost 12 bases; unmatched junction nucleotides: 10. Germline CDR1 reads SGHVS; CDR2 reads FNYEAQ. For the CDR3, the DNA is TGTGCCAGCAGTCGACAGGGCGCATGCCACACCTTC. This translates into CASSRQGACHTF. The complete variable domain, with remaining parts taken from reference TRBV7-6 and TRBJ1-2, reads GAGVSQSPRYKVTKRGQDVALRCDPISGHVSLYWYRQALGQGPEFLTYFNYEAQQDKSGLPNDRFSAERPEGSISTLTIQRTEQRDSAMYRCASSRQGACHTFGSGTRLTVV.

The chain uses TRBV2 and TRBJ1-5; 9 bases fit TRBD1. Germline V gene lookup returns CDR1 SNHLY and CDR2 FYNNEI. V lost 2 bases, J lost 5 bases, and 7 bases stayed unmatched. The CDR3 runs 16 residues. The CDR3 region has the DNA TGTGCCAGCAGTGAACCCAGACAGGGGGGCCATCAGCCCCAGCATTTT. This sequence encodes CASSEPRQGGHQPQHF.

Concerning this clone itself: Compared with germline, one end of the junction differs, possibly owing to a read error. The rearrangement links TRBV7-7 to TRBJ2-1; TRBD1 matches at 8 bases. The length of the CDR3 is 15 residues. Germline V lookup: CDR1 SSHAT, CDR2 FNYEAQ (reference sequence). The CDR3 protein is CASSSSGGAGNEQFF. CDR3 nucleotides: TGTGCTAGCAGTTCATCAGGGGGCGCGGGGAATGAGCAGTTCTTC.

Written as DNA, the CDR3 is TGTGCCAGCAGCGGAAGAGCTAGCGGAGAGACCCAGTACTTC. Amino acid sequence: CASSGRASGETQYF. The chain links TRBV9 to TRBJ2-5; TRBD2 aligns across 7 bases. CDR3 length: 14 residues. Germline V gives CDR1 SGDLS, CDR2 YYNGEE. V was clipped by 3 bases and J by 4 bases; unmatched bases: 6.

The chain recombines TRBV7-8 with TRBJ2-1; TRBD2 matches 7 bases. Germline values: CDR1 SGHVS, CDR2 FQNEAQ. Trimming took 6 bases from V and 0 from J; bases not matched to a gene: 17. The CDR3 sequence is 19 residues long. The CDR3 region is CASRPPGERGEGSYNEQFF. CDR3 DNA sequence: TGTGCCAGCAGACCTCCCGGGGAACGGGGGGAGGGCTCCTACAATGAGCAGTTCTTC.

As concerns this clone: This same CDR3 is encoded by further DNA sequences in the sample. The chain has TRBV6-6 and TRBJ1-5; 7 bases align to TRBD1. This CDR3 has 13 residues. V shed 6 bases, J shed 3 bases, and the junction held 2 bases outside the gene matches. Germline CDR1 is MNHNY and CDR2 is SVGAGI (reference sequence). For the CDR3, the DNA is TGTGCCAGCAGCGGACAGGACAATCAGCCCCAGCATTTT. This encodes CASSGQDNQPQHF.

This clone was found a few times. The V gene is TRBV18, the J gene TRBJ1-1; possible D gene TRBD1, 5 bases. The V and J ends lost 10 bases and 4 bases respectively, with 7 bases between them. Germline values: CDR1 KGHSH, CDR2 LQKENI. This CDR3 has 10 amino acids. Here the CDR3 reads CATRATEAFF. The DNA of the CDR3 is TGTGCCACCAGGGCCACTGAAGCTTTCTTT.

This chain links TRBV10-3 with TRBJ2-5; 12 positions agree with TRBD2. This CDR3 contains 16 residues. Germline assignment: CDR1 ENHRY and CDR2 SYGVKD. V shed 5 bases, J shed 3 bases, and the junction held 7 bases outside the gene matches. The CDR3 loop is CAISTSSGGGKETQYF. CDR3 nucleotides: TGTGCCATCAGTACTTCTAGCGGGGGGGGGAAAGAGACCCAGTACTTC.

The genes are TRBV2 and TRBJ1-1, with unresolved D. The germline CDR1 and CDR2 sequences are SNHLY and FYNNEI. Between the trimmed V and J ends, which lost 6 bases and 0 bases, there was a span of 8 bases. The CDR3 loop spans 13 amino acids. The CDR3 loop is CASRKEMNTEAFF. The DNA of the CDR3 is TGTGCCAGCAGGAAAGAGATGAACACTGAAGCTTTCTTT. Using reference TRBV2 and TRBJ1-1 for the parts outside the CDR3, the full variable domain is EPEVTQTPSHQVTQMGQEVILRCVPISNHLYFYWYRQILGQKVEFLVSFYNNEISEKSEIFDDQFSVERPDGSNFTLKIRSTKLEDSAMYFCASRKEMNTEAFFGQGTRLTVV.

This chain links TRBV5-6 with TRBJ2-7; the D gene is possibly TRBD2 (5 bases). The CDR3 runs 14 residues. Germline CDR1 SGHDT, CDR2 YYEEEE. V shed 0 bases and J shed 2 bases, with 9 bases lying between them. The CDR3 nucleotides read TGTGCCAGCAGCTTGGGGACGGGGACCTACGAGCAGTACTTC. Protein sequence: CASSLGTGTYEQYF. Looking up the rest from reference TRBV5-6 and TRBJ2-7 gives the full variable domain: DAGVTQSPTHLIKTRGQQVTLRCSPKSGHDTVSWYQQALGQGPQFIFQYYEEEERQRGNFPDRFSGHQFPNYSSELNVNALLLGDSALYLCASSLGTGTYEQYFGPGTRLTVT.

The chain couples TRBV18 to TRBJ2-3, with 11 bases matching TRBD2. The V gene's germline CDR1 is KGHSH and CDR2 LQKENI. The CDR3 length is 15 residues. V shed 3 bases, J shed 5 bases, and the junction held 4 bases outside the gene matches. As DNA, the CDR3 is TGTGCCAGCTCACCCAGCGGGACTAGCGGAGATACGCAGTATTTT. This gives the protein CASSPSGTSGDTQYF.

CDR3 nucleotides: TGTGCCAGCAGCGTTAGCGGGGGGGCGGGGGAGACCCAGTACTTC. Encoded protein: CASSVSGGAGETQYF. The chain links TRBV9 to TRBJ2-5; TRBD2 matches 11 bases. Germline CDR1 and CDR2: SGDLS and YYNGEE. J lost 5 bases, V lost 2 bases, and 5 bases had no gene match. The CDR3 runs to 15 residues.

The chain joins TRBV7-3 to TRBJ1-2; a possible D gene is TRBD1 (6 bases). The CDR3 is 14 amino acids. Trimming removed 5 bases from V and 6 bases from J, with 16 bases in between. Germline-derived CDR1 and CDR2 are SGHTA and FQGTGA. CDR3: CASSRDGGGDGYTF. CDR3 nucleotide sequence: TGTGCCAGCAGCCGCGATGGGGGGGGCGATGGCTACACCTTC.

The chain couples TRBV9 to TRBJ1-2; D gene ambiguous. Per the germline V gene, CDR1 is SGDLS and CDR2 is YYNGEE. The CDR3 sequence is 14 residues long. V dropped 3 bases and J dropped 4 bases, with 13 bases sitting between them. The CDR3 sequence: CASSGLDIIYGYTF. CDR3 coding DNA: TGTGCCAGCAGCGGATTAGACATCATCTATGGCTACACCTTC.

This clone was counted a single time. The CDR3 DNA reads as TGTGCCAGCAGGGACGGACTAGCGGGAGGGGTATATACGCAGTATTTT. It codes for CASRDGLAGGVYTQYF. The gene calls are TRBV5-5 and TRBJ2-3; 15 nucleotides align to TRBD2. The CDR3 contains 16 residues. With V trimmed by 5 bases and J by 7 bases, 8 bases remained unmatched. Germline CDR1 is SGHKS and CDR2 is YYEKEE (reference sequence).

The J gene is TRBJ1-6, the V gene TRBV6-1, with 8 bases lining up with TRBD1. The CDR3 extends over 14 amino acids. Losses at the gene ends were 10 bases for V and 8 bases for J; bases not matched to a gene: 10. CDR1 and CDR2 from the germline V gene are MNHNS and SASEGT. DNA of the CDR3: TGTGCCATACAGGGGGTGGATGGGTATTCACCCCTCCACTTT. This gives the protein CAIQGVDGYSPLHF.

The sample holds one count of this clone. CDR3 sequence reads: CASSSRLYEQYF. In DNA form, the CDR3 reads TGTGCCAGCAGCTCCCGCCTGTATGAGCAGTACTTC. The V gene is TRBV13, the J gene TRBJ2-5; no reliable D call. CDR3 size: 12 residues. V was trimmed by 4 bases and J by 11 bases, leaving 14 bases between them. CDR1 is PRHDT, CDR2 FYEKMQ, per germline (reference sequence).

The chain has TRBV7-6 and TRBJ2-5; no clear D gene. The CDR3 length is 13 residues. The germline V gene encodes CDR1 SGHVS and CDR2 FNYEAQ. V lost 5 bases and J lost 5, with 12 bases in between. CDR3 coding DNA: TGTGCCAGCAGCCTACGGTTTTGGGAGACCCAGTACTTC. It codes for CASSLRFWETQYF.

Concerning this clone itself: At the DNA level, this CDR3 is encoded by other sequences in the same sample as well. The V gene is TRBV10-2, the J gene TRBJ2-7, with TRBD2 matching 8 bases. The germline CDR1 and CDR2 sequences are WSHSY and SAAADI. The CDR3 extends over 15 amino acids. V lost 4 bases to trimming and J lost 10 bases; unmatched junction nucleotides: 15. CDR3 in DNA: TGCGCCAGCAGTGTAAGAGAGGACGCGGGAGGCGGACAGTACTTC. It translates to CASSVREDAGGGQYF.